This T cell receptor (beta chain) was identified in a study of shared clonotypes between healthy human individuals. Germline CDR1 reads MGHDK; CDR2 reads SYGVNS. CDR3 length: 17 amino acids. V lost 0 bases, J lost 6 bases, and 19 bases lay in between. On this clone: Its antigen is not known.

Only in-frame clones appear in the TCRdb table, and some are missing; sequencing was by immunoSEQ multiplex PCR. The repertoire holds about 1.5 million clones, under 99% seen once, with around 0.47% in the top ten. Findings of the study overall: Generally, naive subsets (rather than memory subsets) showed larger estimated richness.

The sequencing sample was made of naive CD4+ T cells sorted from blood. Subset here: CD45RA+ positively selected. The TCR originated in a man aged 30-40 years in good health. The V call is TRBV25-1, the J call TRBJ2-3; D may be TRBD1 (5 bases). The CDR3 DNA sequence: TGTGCCAGCAGTGAATATAAGGCGGCAGGGATTTTCGATACGCAGTATTTT. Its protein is CASSEYKAAGIFDTQYF.